These T cell receptor beta chains were read from a single sample in a study of long-term antiretroviral therapy in people with HIV. Measured with immunoSEQ multiplex PCR; TCRdb has only the in-frame clones, and not every one. The sample shows roughly 33,000 clones, about 83% of them seen only once. Sequences were derived from unsorted PBMCs, sampled 2 years after starting antiretroviral therapy. Source of these receptors: a woman between 45 and 65 years old with HIV. Each CDR3 is given with its conserved first and last residue. A D gene is named only where the DNA matches it firmly. Expanded clones are given a class, and other clones once, few, many or no size at all.

cdr3_length clone_size j_call v_call d_call cdr3_nt cdr3_aa
16 few TRBJ2-1 TRBV7-3 NA TGTGCCAGCAGCCCCTTACCGGGTATCTCGTATAATGAGCAGTTCTTC CASSPLPGISYNEQFF
16 few TRBJ1-5 TRBV19 TRBD1 TGTGCCAGTAATATGGGACAGGGCCAAAGCAATCAGCCCCAGCATTTT CASNMGQGQSNQPQHF
14 NA TRBJ2-1 TRBV5-1 TRBD1 TGCGCCAGCAGCTCCGGGACAGGGATCAATGAGCAGTTCTTC CASSSGTGINEQFF
17 NA TRBJ2-1 TRBV18 TRBD2 TGTGCCAGCTCCTCGACTGGGACTAGTAATTTCCTCGGAGAGCAGTTCTTC CASSSTGTSNFLGEQFF
15 once TRBJ2-6 TRBV7-9 NA TGTGCCAGCAGCTCCGAGGGCACTGGGGCCAACGTCCTGACTTTC CASSSEGTGANVLTF
12 NA TRBJ2-3 TRBV7-2 NA TGTGCCAGCAGCTTAGACAGAGATACGCAGTATTTT CASSLDRDTQYF
14 NA TRBJ2-7 TRBV6-5 NA TGTGCCAGCAGTTACGATCAGGGGACCTACGAGCAGTACTTC CASSYDQGTYEQYF
16 NA TRBJ2-1 TRBV27 TRBD1 TGTGCCAGCAGTACGAACCCCGGGACAGGGTACAATGAGCAGTTCTTC CASSTNPGTGYNEQFF
12 once TRBJ1-2 TRBV6-5 NA TGTGCCAGCAGACAGGGTTCCGGTGGCTACACCTTC CASRQGSGGYTF
15 few TRBJ2-7 TRBV10-1 TRBD2 TGCGCCAGCAGTGATCCGGCGGGGGGAGACTACGAGCAGTACTTC CASSDPAGGDYEQYF
16 NA TRBJ2-2 TRBV11-2 TRBD2 TGTGCCAGCAGCACCTCCCTAGCGGAGAACACCGGGGAGCTGTTTTTT CASSTSLAENTGELFF
16 NA TRBJ1-3 TRBV6-5 NA TGTGCCAGCAGTTTTTCCGGGACGGCCTCTGGAAACACCATATATTTT CASSFSGTASGNTIYF
14 NA TRBJ2-6 TRBV30 NA TGTGCCTGGAGTTTAATCTCTGGGGCCAACGTCCTGACTTTC CAWSLISGANVLTF
12 NA TRBJ2-1 TRBV27 NA TGTGCCAGCAAGGGGCTCTCCAATGAGCAGTTCTTC CASKGLSNEQFF
15 NA TRBJ1-3 TRBV5-1 NA TGCGCCAGCAGCTATTTTGGACAGAGTGGAAACACCATATATTTT CASSYFGQSGNTIYF
14 NA TRBJ2-2 TRBV19 NA TGTGCCAGTAGAGTATCGGTATACACCGGGGAGCTGTTTTTT CASRVSVYTGELFF
18 few TRBJ2-1 TRBV4-2 NA TGTGCCAGCAGCCAAGATAAGGAGACGCCGGGGGAAGTAGATGAGCAGTTCTTC CASSQDKETPGEVDEQFF
19 once TRBJ2-5 TRBV7-9 NA TGTGCCAGCAGTCGGAGGAAGAGTGATCCAGCGGTGTCCCAAGAGACCCAGTACTTC CASSRRKSDPAVSQETQYF
14 few TRBJ1-3 TRBV11-2 NA TGTGCCAGCAGCTTACAGGTCTCTGGAAACACCATATATTTT CASSLQVSGNTIYF
14 once TRBJ2-3 TRBV7-2 NA TGTGCCAGCAGCTCCGGGACAACCACAGATACGCAGTATTTT CASSSGTTTDTQYF
12 NA TRBJ1-1 TRBV5-5 NA TGTGCCAGCAGCTTGGTAGGGACTGAAGCTTTCTTT CASSLVGTEAFF
15 NA TRBJ1-5 TRBV12-5 TRBD1 TGTGCTAGTGGCTGGGACAGGGGGCTTGGTCAGCCCCAGCATTTT CASGWDRGLGQPQHF
14 NA TRBJ2-2 TRBV19 NA TGTGCCAGTAGTCCCCCCTATGGGACCGGGGAGCTGTTTTTT CASSPPYGTGELFF
14 NA TRBJ1-1 TRBV21-1 NA TGTGCCAGCAGCAGAGGCGGCATGAACACTGAAGCTTTCTTT CASSRGGMNTEAFF
16 few TRBJ2-1 TRBV19 NA TGTGCCAGTAGTATGGGGGCGGGGCCAGCCTACAATGAGCAGTTCTTC CASSMGAGPAYNEQFF
20 NA TRBJ2-5 TRBV9 TRBD2 TGTGCCAGCAGCGTAGAAGGCGGGGGATGGTCCAGGGCATTACAAGAGACCCAGTACTTC CASSVEGGGWSRALQETQYF
16 NA TRBJ2-2 TRBV7-2 TRBD2 TGTGCCAGCAGCTGGGCCGGACTAGCGACCACCGGGGAGCTGTTTTTT CASSWAGLATTGELFF
16 few TRBJ1-4 TRBV19 NA TGTGCCAGTAGTACGACGGGGATCGGCATGAATGAAAAACTGTTTTTT CASSTTGIGMNEKLFF
14 NA TRBJ2-3 TRBV5-1 NA TGCGCCAGCAGCATACAGGTTAGCACAGATACGCAGTATTTT CASSIQVSTDTQYF